This T cell receptor beta chain emerged from a study of blood T cell repertoires in COVID-19 (dated by TCRdb to about 2020). Broadly, across the study: The collaborator samples originated in the United States, Italy and Spain and spanned the acute and convalescent phases of COVID-19. The sample metadata nearly always contained a de-identified subject ID, COVID-19 status, age in years and sex. Where available, HLA class I and class II types were obtained from metadata supplied by the sample provider rather than from assay-based typing. The prospective study material was composed of cDNA or gDNA derived from T cells, B-cell-depleted T cells, or PBMCs. The samples were drawn from the first 160 participants of the ongoing ImmuneRACE study and from 950 to 1,500 subjects provided by 6 global collaborators. The dataset comprised deeply sampled blood TCRbeta repertoires from subjects exposed to, actively infected with, or recovered from COVID-19. The repertoires were released in a freely available public database intended as a resource for research on the immune response to SARS-CoV-2. Overall study outcomes, separate from this receptor: The quantity of clinical and demographic metadata differed by source and by participant and was supplied without curation.

The immunoSEQ Assay, a bias-controlled multiplex PCR, was used to amplify TCRbeta CDR3 regions from genomic DNA. The study's own analysis went as follows. The number of nucleated cells in each sample was estimated by amplification of reference gene primers within the assay. Sequence reads were collapsed and filtered to measure the absolute abundance of every unique TCRbeta CDR3 rearrangement. Productive Simpson clonality was computed per sample as the square root of Simpson's diversity index over productive rearrangements. TCRdb re-hosts the immuneACCESS table, in-frame sequences only. Its copies lack some clones; in the studies checked, an unresolved V gene accounts for under half of them, and the cause for the rest is not known. The DNA was the basis for D and trimming; V, J and clone size are from that table. This sample holds roughly 100,000 clones; 60% to 85% were observed only once. The ten largest clonotypes hold roughly 9.8% of the sample.

CDR1 and CDR2 (MRHNA, SNTAGT) derive from the germline V gene. Counted from cysteine to phenylalanine, this CDR3 has 15 amino acids. Of all the DNA, just the CDR3 is kept, 45 bases in frame from base 1. Deletion took 6 bases off V and 6 bases off J, with a span of 18 bases between the germline ends. A note on this clone: No cognate antigen has been identified for it. Base quality data are lacking; no much larger clone is found one base away.

The collaborating institutions used their own protocols to collect whole blood in K2EDTA tubes. For TCRbeta analysis, collaborators shipped samples in one of three forms: frozen whole blood, isolated PBMCs, or DNA extracted from either of those sample types. This sequence was found in a woman of 80 years or more with acute or convalescent COVID-19. Specimen: peripheral blood. The chain uses TRBV6-4 and TRBJ2-1, with TRBD2 perhaps the D gene, on 5 matching bases. The bases are TGTGCCAGCAGACCTTTCCTTACTAGTTCCAATGAGCAGTTCTTC. It encodes CASRPFLTSSNEQFF.